The rows below give T cell receptor beta chains drawn from one sample of a study of vaccination and CD4 T cells after COVID-19. One entry per CDR3 protein, called by TCRdb with MiXCR from the PCR reads. The table lists 9,500 to 15,000 distinct CDR3 sequences, about 50% of them singletons, with nearly 20% in the top ten. Their antigens are not known. The sequenced material came from CD4+ T cells from blood, cultured in vitro. The receptors come from a human donor who had recovered from COVID-19. The CDR3 runs from the conserved cysteine through the conserved F or W. Fields, in order: V gene, J gene, clone size, D gene, CDR3 protein, CDR3 DNA. D genes are given only for firm matches. Clone size, where shown, is once, few, many, or a class for clones that have expanded.

TRBV4-2,TRBJ2-2,.,.,CASSLGRANTGELFF,TGTGCCAGCAGCCTCGGACGGGCGAACACCGGGGAGCTGTTTTTT
TRBV29-1,TRBJ2-3,once,.,CSVGAQGTQYF,TGCAGCGTTGGGGCCCAGGGGACGCAGTATTTT
TRBV11-1,TRBJ1-4,.,.,CASSSSTGEKLFF,TGTGCCAGCAGCTCGAGCACGGGAGAAAAACTGTTTTTT
TRBV6-1,TRBJ2-7,.,.,CASSPRDVLSYEQYF,TGTGCCAGCAGCCCCCGGGACGTCCTATCCTACGAGCAGTACTTC
TRBV18,TRBJ2-3,few,TRBD2,CASQRGTSGRSTDTQYF,TGTGCCAGCCAGAGAGGGACTAGCGGGAGAAGCACAGATACGCAGTATTTT
TRBV19,TRBJ1-2,.,.,CASSRSISGYTF,TGTGCCAGTAGTCGCTCCATAAGTGGCTACACCTTC
TRBV4-1,TRBJ2-3,.,.,CASSRRTGPGDTQYF,TGCGCCAGCAGTAGGCGGACCGGACCCGGAGATACGCAGTATTTT
TRBV28,TRBJ2-1,.,TRBD2,CASSSTSGYVREQFF,TGTGCCAGCAGTTCCACTAGCGGGTATGTGAGGGAGCAGTTCTTC
TRBV28,TRBJ1-3,.,TRBD1,CASSPHRDSGNTIYF,TGTGCCAGCAGTCCTCACCGGGACAGTGGAAACACCATATATTTT
TRBV5-1,TRBJ1-2,few,TRBD1,CASSPTKQGADSYTF,TGCGCCAGCAGTCCGACGAAACAGGGGGCGGATAGCTACACCTTC
TRBV5-1,TRBJ2-5,.,.,CASTPGAMGETQYF,TGCGCCAGCACCCCGGGGGCAATGGGAGAGACCCAGTACTTC